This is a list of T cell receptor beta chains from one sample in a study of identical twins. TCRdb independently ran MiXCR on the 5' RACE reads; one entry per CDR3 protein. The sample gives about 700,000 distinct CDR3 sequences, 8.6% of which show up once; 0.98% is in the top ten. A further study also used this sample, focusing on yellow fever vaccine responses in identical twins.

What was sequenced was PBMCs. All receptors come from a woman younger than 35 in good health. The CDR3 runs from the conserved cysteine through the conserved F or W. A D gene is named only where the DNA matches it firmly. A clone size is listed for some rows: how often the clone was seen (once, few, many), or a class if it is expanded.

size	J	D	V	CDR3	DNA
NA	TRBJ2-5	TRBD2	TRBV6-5	CASSSLAGKETQYF	TGTGCCAGCAGTTCACTAGCGGGGAAAGAGACCCAGTACTTC
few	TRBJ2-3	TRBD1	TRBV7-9	CASDKPGQVTDTQYF	TGTGCCAGCGATAAACCGGGACAGGTCACAGATACGCAGTATTTT
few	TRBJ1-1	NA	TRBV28	CASPSSGTFKNTEAFF	TGTGCCAGCCCATCTAGCGGGACTTTTAAGAACACTGAAGCTTTCTTT
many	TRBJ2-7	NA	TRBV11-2	CASTNRLFQYF	TGTGCCAGCACTAATCGGCTATTCCAGTACTTC
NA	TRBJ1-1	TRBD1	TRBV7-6	CASSPSAGGTEAFF	TGTGCCAGCAGCCCCTCGGCAGGGGGGACTGAAGCTTTCTTT
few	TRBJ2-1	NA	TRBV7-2	CASSLGGTAPYNEQFF	TGTGCCAGCAGCTTAGGCGGGACCGCGCCCTACAATGAGCAGTTCTTC
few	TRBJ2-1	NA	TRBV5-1	CASSFPSDEQFF	TGCGCCAGCAGCTTTCCTAGTGATGAGCAGTTCTTC
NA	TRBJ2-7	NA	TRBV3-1	CASSHRSHEQYF	TGTGCCAGCAGCCATCGATCCCACGAGCAGTACTTC
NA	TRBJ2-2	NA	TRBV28	CASSLMPGELFF	TGTGCCAGCAGTTTAATGCCCGGGGAGCTGTTTTTT
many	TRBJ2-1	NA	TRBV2	CASMRNNEQFF	TGTGCCAGCATGAGAAACAATGAGCAGTTCTTC
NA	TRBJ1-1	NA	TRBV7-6	CASSPGPMNTEAFF	TGTGCCAGCAGCCCTGGGCCGATGAACACTGAAGCTTTCTTT
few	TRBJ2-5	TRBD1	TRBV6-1	CASSLPGQGARTQYF	TGTGCCAGCAGTCTCCCGGGACAGGGGGCACGGACCCAGTACTTC
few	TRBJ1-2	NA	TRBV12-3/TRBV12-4	CASSPRGSVEEYGYTF	TGTGCCAGCAGTCCCCGGGGGTCGGTCGAAGAGTATGGCTACACCTTC
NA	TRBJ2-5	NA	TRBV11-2	CASSVWGETQYF	TGTGCCAGCAGCGTGTGGGGAGAGACCCAGTACTTC
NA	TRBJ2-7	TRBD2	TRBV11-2	CASSLSQREGYEQYF	TGTGCCAGCAGCTTATCTCAGCGGGAGGGCTACGAGCAGTACTTC
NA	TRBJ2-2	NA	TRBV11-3	CASSTSNTGELFF	TGTGCCAGCAGCACCTCGAACACCGGGGAGCTGTTTTTT
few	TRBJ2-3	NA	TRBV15	CATSVGLMNTATQYF	TGTGCCACCAGCGTTGGACTAATGAACACGGCTACGCAGTATTTT
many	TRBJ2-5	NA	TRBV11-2	CASSRLATDPRETQYF	TGTGCCAGCAGCCGACTGGCGACAGACCCCCGGGAGACCCAGTACTTC
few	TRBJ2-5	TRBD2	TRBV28	CASSSWTSGIRQETQYF	TGTGCCAGCAGTTCATGGACTAGCGGGATTCGCCAAGAGACCCAGTACTTC
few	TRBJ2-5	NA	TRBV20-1	CSARIVETQYF	TGCAGTGCTAGGATAGTAGAGACCCAGTACTTC
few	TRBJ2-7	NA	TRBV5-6	CASNWRPPRSYEQYF	TGTGCCAGCAACTGGCGGCCTCCCAGAAGCTACGAGCAGTACTTC
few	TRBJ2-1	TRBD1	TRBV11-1	CASSPSRDRGYEQFF	TGTGCCAGCAGCCCGTCCCGGGACAGGGGCTATGAGCAGTTCTTC
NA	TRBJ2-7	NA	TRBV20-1	CSASGGIAGSYEQYF	TGCAGTGCTAGCGGGGGCATAGCGGGCTCCTACGAGCAGTACTTC
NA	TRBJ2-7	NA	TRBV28	CASRTSRRAESYEQYF	TGTGCCAGCAGGACCTCTCGACGAGCGGAATCCTACGAGCAGTACTTC
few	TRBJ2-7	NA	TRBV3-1	CASSQEPGGPEQYF	TGTGCCAGCAGCCAAGAACCCGGGGGTCCCGAGCAGTACTTC
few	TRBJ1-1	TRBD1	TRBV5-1	CASSWDSPLGAFF	TGCGCCAGCAGTTGGGACAGTCCTTTAGGAGCTTTCTTT
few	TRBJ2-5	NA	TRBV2	CASSEEGKGLGETQYF	TGTGCCAGCAGTGAAGAAGGGAAAGGGCTAGGGGAGACCCAGTACTTC
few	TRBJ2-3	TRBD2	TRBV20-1	CSASGTSGRARDTQYF	TGCAGTGCTTCAGGGACTAGCGGGAGGGCCAGAGATACGCAGTATTTT
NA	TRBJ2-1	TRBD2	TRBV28	CASNSGGLYNEQFF	TGTGCCAGTAATAGCGGGGGACTTTACAATGAGCAGTTCTTC
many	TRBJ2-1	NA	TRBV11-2	CASSSQTRAQITNFYNEQFF	TGTGCCAGCAGCTCGCAGACTAGGGCCCAGATTACCAATTTTTACAATGAGCAGTTCTTC
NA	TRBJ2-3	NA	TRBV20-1	CSADSGTDTQYF	TGCAGTGCTGATAGCGGCACAGATACGCAGTATTTT
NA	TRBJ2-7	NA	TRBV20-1	CSAENRDGSRGYF	TGCAGTGCTGAAAACCGGGACGGTAGTCGTGGGTACTTC
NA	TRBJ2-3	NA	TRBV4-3	CASSQDREVSTDTQYF	TGCGCCAGCAGCCAAGATCGAGAGGTTAGCACAGATACGCAGTATTTT
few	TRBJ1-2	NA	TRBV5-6	CASSFQGANYGYTF	TGTGCCAGCAGCTTTCAGGGAGCAAACTATGGCTACACCTTC
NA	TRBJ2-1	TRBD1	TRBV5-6	CASSFIRDSYNEQFF	TGTGCCAGCAGCTTCATCCGGGACAGCTACAATGAGCAGTTCTTC
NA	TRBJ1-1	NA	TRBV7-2	CASSLVPQLGYTEAFF	TGTGCCAGCAGCTTAGTGCCACAGCTGGGGTACACTGAAGCTTTCTTT
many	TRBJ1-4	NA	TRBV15	CATSGITATNEKLFF	TGTGCCACCAGCGGAATCACTGCAACTAATGAAAAACTGTTTTTT
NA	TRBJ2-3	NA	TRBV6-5	CASSYSTGGSGTQYF	TGTGCCAGCAGTTACTCGACCGGGGGAAGCGGTACGCAGTATTTT
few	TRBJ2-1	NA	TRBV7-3	CASSRLTGNEQFF	TGTGCCAGCAGCCGCCTGACGGGAAATGAGCAGTTCTTC
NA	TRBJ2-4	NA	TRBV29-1	CSGLGWGDIQYF	TGCAGCGGACTAGGCTGGGGGGACATTCAGTACTTC
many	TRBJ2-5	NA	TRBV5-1	CASSLVGEETQYF	TGTGCCAGCAGCTTGGTCGGCGAAGAGACCCAGTACTTC
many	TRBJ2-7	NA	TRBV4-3	CASSQNPDSTYEQYF	TGCGCCAGCAGCCAAAATCCCGACAGTACCTACGAGCAGTACTTC
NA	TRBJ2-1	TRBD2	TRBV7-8	CASSPILADTLNEQFF	TGTGCCAGCAGCCCAATCCTAGCGGACACTCTCAATGAGCAGTTCTTC
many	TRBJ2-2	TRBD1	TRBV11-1	CASSLGGQRMYSGELFF	TGTGCCAGCAGCTTAGGGGGACAGCGGATGTATTCCGGGGAGCTGTTTTTT
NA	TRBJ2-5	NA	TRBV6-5	CASSYSGSIETQYF	TGTGCCAGCAGTTACTCCGGGTCTATAGAGACCCAGTACTTC
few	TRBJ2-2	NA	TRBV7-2	CASSSGQTSGTGELFF	TGTGCCAGCAGCTCAGGACAAACGTCGGGCACCGGGGAGCTGTTTTTT
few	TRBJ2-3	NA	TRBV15	CATSDRQPDTQYF	TGTGCCACCAGCGATAGACAGCCGGATACGCAGTATTTT
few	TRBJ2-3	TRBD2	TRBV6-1	CASSRGLESLADTQYF	TGTGCCAGCAGTAGAGGACTAGAGTCCCTAGCAGATACGCAGTATTTT
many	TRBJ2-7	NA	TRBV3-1	CASSPARGTYEQYF	TGTGCCAGCAGCCCAGCACGGGGGACCTACGAGCAGTACTTC
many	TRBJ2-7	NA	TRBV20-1	CSAKKPRDMGEQYF	TGCAGTGCTAAGAAACCCCGGGACATGGGCGAGCAGTACTTC
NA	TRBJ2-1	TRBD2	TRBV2	CASRASGTSGRLFF	TGTGCCAGCCGGGCTTCCGGGACTAGCGGGAGGCTGTTCTTC
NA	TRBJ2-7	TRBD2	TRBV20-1	CSAPTERGINYEQYF	TGCAGTGCGCCAACCGAGCGGGGGATTAACTACGAGCAGTACTTC